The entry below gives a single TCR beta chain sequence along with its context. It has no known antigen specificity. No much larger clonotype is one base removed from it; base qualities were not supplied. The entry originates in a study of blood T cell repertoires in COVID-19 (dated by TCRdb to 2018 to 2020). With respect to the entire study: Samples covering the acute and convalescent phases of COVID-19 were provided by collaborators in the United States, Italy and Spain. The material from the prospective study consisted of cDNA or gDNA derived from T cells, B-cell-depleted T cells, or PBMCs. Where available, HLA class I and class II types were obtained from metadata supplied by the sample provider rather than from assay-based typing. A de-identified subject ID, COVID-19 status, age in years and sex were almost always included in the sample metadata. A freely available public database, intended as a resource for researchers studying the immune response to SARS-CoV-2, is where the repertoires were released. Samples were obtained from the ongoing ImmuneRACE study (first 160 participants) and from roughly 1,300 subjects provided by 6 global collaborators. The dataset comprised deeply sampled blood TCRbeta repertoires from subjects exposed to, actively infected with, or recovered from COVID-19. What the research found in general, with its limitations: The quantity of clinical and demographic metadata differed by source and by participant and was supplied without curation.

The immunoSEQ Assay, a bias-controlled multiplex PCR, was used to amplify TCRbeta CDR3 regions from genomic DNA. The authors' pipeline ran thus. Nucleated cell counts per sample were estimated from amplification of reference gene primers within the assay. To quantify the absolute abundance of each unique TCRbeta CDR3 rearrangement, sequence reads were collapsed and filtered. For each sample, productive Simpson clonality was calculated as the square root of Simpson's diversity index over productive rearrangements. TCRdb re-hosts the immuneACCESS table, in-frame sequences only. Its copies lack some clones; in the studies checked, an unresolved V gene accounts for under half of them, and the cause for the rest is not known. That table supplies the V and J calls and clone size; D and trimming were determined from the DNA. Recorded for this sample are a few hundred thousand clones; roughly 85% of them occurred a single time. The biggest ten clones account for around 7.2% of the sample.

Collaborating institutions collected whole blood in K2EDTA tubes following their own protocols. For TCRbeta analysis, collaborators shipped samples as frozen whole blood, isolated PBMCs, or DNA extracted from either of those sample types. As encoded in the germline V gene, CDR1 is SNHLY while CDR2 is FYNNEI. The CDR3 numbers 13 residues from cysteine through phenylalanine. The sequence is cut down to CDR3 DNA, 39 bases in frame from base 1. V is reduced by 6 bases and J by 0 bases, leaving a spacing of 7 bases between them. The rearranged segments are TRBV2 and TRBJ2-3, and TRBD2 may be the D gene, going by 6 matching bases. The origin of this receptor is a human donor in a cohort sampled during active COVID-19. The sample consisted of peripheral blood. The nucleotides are TGTGCCAGCAGGCGGGGTAGCACAGATACGCAGTATTTT. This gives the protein CASRRGSTDTQYF.